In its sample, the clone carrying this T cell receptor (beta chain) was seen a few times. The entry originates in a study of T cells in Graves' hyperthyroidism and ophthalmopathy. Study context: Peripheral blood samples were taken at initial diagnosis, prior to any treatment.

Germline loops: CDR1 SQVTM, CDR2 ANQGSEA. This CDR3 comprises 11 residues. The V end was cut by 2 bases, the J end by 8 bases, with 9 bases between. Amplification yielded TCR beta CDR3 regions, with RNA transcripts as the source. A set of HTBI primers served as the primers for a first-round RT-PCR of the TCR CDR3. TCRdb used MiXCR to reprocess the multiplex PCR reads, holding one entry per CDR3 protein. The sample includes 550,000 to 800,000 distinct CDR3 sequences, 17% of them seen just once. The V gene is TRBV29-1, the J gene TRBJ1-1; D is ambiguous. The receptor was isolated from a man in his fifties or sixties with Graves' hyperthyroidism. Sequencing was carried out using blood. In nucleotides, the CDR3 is TGCAGCGTTGAAAGGGATTTCGAAGCTTTCTTT. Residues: CSVERDFEAFF.